Listed below are T cell receptor beta chains from one sample, sequenced in a study of blood T cell repertoires in COVID-19. Using immunoSEQ multiplex PCR, the repertoire was profiled, and TCRdb retains in-frame clones only, with some absent. The sample has a few hundred thousand clones, 85% to 90% seen once; the top ten hold 2.5% to 3.5%. The specimen sequenced was peripheral blood. The receptors shown here come from a woman aged 25 to 39 with COVID-19, enrolled during active disease. CDR3s include the opening cysteine and the closing phenylalanine or tryptophan. Each record gives: V gene, J gene, clone size, D gene, CDR3 protein, CDR3 DNA. A D gene is named only where the DNA matches it firmly. Some rows mark clone size as missing; the rest say once, few, many or name a class of expanded clone.

TRBV9	TRBJ1-1	-	TRBD1	CASSVAWTGGMDEAFF	TGTGCCAGCAGCGTAGCCTGGACAGGGGGGATGGATGAAGCTTTCTTT
TRBV5-4	TRBJ1-4	-	TRBD1	CASSMTGLGEKLFF	TGTGCCAGCAGCATGACAGGGTTGGGAGAAAAACTGTTTTTT
TRBV5-1	TRBJ2-7	-	-	CASSLASGSSYEQYF	TGCGCCAGCAGCTTGGCAAGCGGTTCCTCCTACGAGCAGTACTTC
TRBV27	TRBJ2-5	-	-	CASSPRTGIQETQYF	TGTGCCAGCAGTCCACGAACAGGGATCCAAGAGACCCAGTACTTC
TRBV10-3	TRBJ2-1	-	TRBD2	CAISTPKGTSGNNEQFF	TGTGCCATCAGTACCCCAAAAGGGACTAGCGGTAACAATGAGCAGTTCTTC
TRBV30	TRBJ1-1	-	TRBD1	CAWSPRQGEAFF	TGTGCCTGGAGTCCCAGACAGGGTGAAGCTTTCTTT
TRBV25-1	TRBJ2-5	-	-	CASSEGTPEYF	TGTGCCAGCAGTGAAGGGACACCAGAGTACTTC
TRBV12-3/TRBV12-4	TRBJ1-5	once	-	CASSGALKPQHF	TGTGCCAGCAGTGGGGCTCTGAAGCCCCAGCATTTT
TRBV30	TRBJ2-5	-	TRBD1	CAWSTGVQETQYF	TGTGCCTGGAGTACAGGGGTACAAGAGACCCAGTACTTC
TRBV12-3/TRBV12-4	TRBJ2-4	-	-	CASSLRGRDIQYF	TGTGCCAGCAGTTTACGAGGGAGAGACATTCAGTACTTC
TRBV28	TRBJ1-4	once	TRBD1	CASSSGTVDEKLFF	TGTGCCAGCAGTTCCGGGACAGTAGATGAAAAACTGTTTTTT
TRBV5-5	TRBJ2-1	-	TRBD2	CASSLESSGSREQFF	TGTGCCAGCAGCTTGGAGTCTAGCGGGAGCCGGGAGCAGTTCTTC
TRBV7-2	TRBJ2-1	-	TRBD2	CASSFGGRAHEQFF	TGTGCCAGCAGCTTTGGCGGGAGGGCCCATGAGCAGTTCTTC
TRBV27	TRBJ2-1	-	TRBD1	CASSHRGINEQFF	TGTGCCAGCAGTCACAGGGGGATCAATGAGCAGTTCTTC
TRBV30	TRBJ1-1	-	-	CAWLQGKGNTEAFF	TGTGCCTGGCTCCAGGGGAAGGGGAACACTGAAGCTTTCTTT
TRBV6-5	TRBJ2-5	-	TRBD2	CASRLAGGLGETQYF	TGTGCCAGCAGACTAGCGGGAGGGCTCGGAGAGACCCAGTACTTC
TRBV6-5	TRBJ2-7	-	TRBD2	CASSWVSGTSYEQYF	TGTGCCAGCAGTTGGGTTAGCGGGACCTCCTACGAGCAGTACTTC
TRBV24-1	TRBJ1-2	-	-	CATSVSSGAHGYTF	TGTGCCACCAGTGTCTCATCAGGGGCGCATGGCTACACCTTC
TRBV29-1	TRBJ1-2	-	-	CSVGDPTTTYGYTF	TGCAGCGTTGGCGACCCGACAACCACCTATGGCTACACCTTC
TRBV5-4	TRBJ2-3	-	TRBD2	CASSSRLAGDTQYF	TGTGCCAGCAGCTCGAGACTAGCGGGAGATACGCAGTATTTT
TRBV9	TRBJ2-5	-	TRBD2	CASSAGLAGTQETQYF	TGTGCCAGCAGCGCCGGACTAGCGGGCACCCAAGAGACCCAGTACTTC
TRBV5-1	TRBJ1-6	-	TRBD1	CASSFFSSGGSPLHF	TGCGCCAGCAGCTTCTTCAGTTCAGGGGGTTCACCCCTCCACTTT
TRBV24-1	TRBJ2-5	-	TRBD2	CATRASGKETQYF	TGTGCCACCAGAGCTAGCGGAAAAGAGACCCAGTACTTC
TRBV28	TRBJ1-2	-	TRBD1	CAIYTGGGYTF	TGTGCCATCTATACAGGGGGCGGCTACACCTTC
TRBV5-1	TRBJ1-2	once	TRBD1	CASSWGTGANYGYTF	TGCGCCAGCAGCTGGGGGACAGGGGCCAATTATGGCTACACCTTC
TRBV19	TRBJ1-5	-	-	CASSIEPDQPQHF	TGTGCCAGTAGTATAGAACCGGATCAGCCCCAGCATTTT
TRBV7-9	TRBJ2-7	-	-	CASSFNGGDYEQYF	TGTGCCAGCAGCTTCAACGGCGGCGACTACGAGCAGTACTTC
TRBV27	TRBJ1-4	-	-	CASSFSQGGNEKLFF	TGTGCCAGCAGTTTTTCACAGGGAGGGAATGAAAAACTGTTTTTT
TRBV30	TRBJ1-5	-	-	CAGTAQGIFQPQHF	TGTGCTGGAACGGCCCAGGGGATTTTTCAGCCCCAGCATTTT
TRBV12-3/TRBV12-4	TRBJ2-7	-	-	CASRPAGTGIEYF	TGTGCCAGCAGGCCGGCCGGGACTGGGATCGAGTACTTC
TRBV19	TRBJ2-5	-	-	CASSPMGSLLGGETQYF	TGTGCCAGTAGTCCTATGGGGAGTTTGCTAGGGGGAGAGACCCAGTACTTC
TRBV6-6	TRBJ1-5	-	TRBD1	CASSYRTGVSNQPQHF	TGTGCCAGCAGTTACCGGACAGGAGTTAGCAATCAGCCCCAGCATTTT
TRBV2	TRBJ1-5	-	TRBD1	CASNPDRGNQPQHF	TGTGCCAGCAATCCGGACAGGGGCAATCAGCCCCAGCATTTT
TRBV12-3/TRBV12-4	TRBJ1-2	once	-	CASSFTDNYGYTF	TGTGCCAGCAGTTTCACAGATAACTATGGCTACACCTTC
TRBV7-9	TRBJ1-2	-	-	CASKSSGEYGYTF	TGTGCCAGCAAGAGTTCGGGGGAATATGGCTACACCTTC
TRBV27	TRBJ2-7	-	-	CASSLRGFGYEQYF	TGTGCCAGCAGTTTAAGAGGGTTCGGCTACGAGCAGTACTTC
TRBV10-1	TRBJ2-1	-	TRBD2	CASSGTSGTPWQFF	TGCGCCAGCAGTGGGACTAGCGGGACGCCTTGGCAGTTCTTC
TRBV18	TRBJ2-2	-	TRBD2	CASSPRAGGNTGELFF	TGTGCCAGCTCACCAAGAGCGGGAGGGAACACCGGGGAGCTGTTTTTT
TRBV12-3/TRBV12-4	TRBJ1-2	-	-	CASSFRVGYGYTF	TGTGCCAGCAGTTTCCGGGTTGGCTATGGCTACACCTTC
TRBV5-1	TRBJ2-5	-	TRBD2	CASSFWFLAEQETQYF	TGCGCCAGCAGCTTTTGGTTTCTAGCGGAGCAAGAGACCCAGTACTTC
TRBV5-6	TRBJ2-2	-	TRBD2	CASSFGRAVTGELFF	TGTGCCAGCAGCTTCGGGAGGGCCGTCACCGGGGAGCTGTTTTTT
TRBV25-1	TRBJ1-1	-	TRBD1	CATTDRANTEAFF	TGTGCCACAACGGACAGGGCAAACACTGAAGCTTTCTTT
TRBV12-5	TRBJ2-7	-	-	CASGLTVNTYEQYF	TGTGCTAGTGGTTTGACAGTAAACACCTACGAGCAGTACTTC
TRBV28	TRBJ1-2	once	-	CASSFSDYGYTF	TGTGCCAGCAGTTTCAGCGATTATGGCTACACCTTC
TRBV2	TRBJ1-5	few	TRBD1	CASRAGTGGNQPQHF	TGTGCCAGCAGAGCCGGGACAGGGGGGAATCAGCCCCAGCATTTT
TRBV3-1/TRBV3-2	TRBJ1-1	-	TRBD1	CASSQEGQGATTEAFF	TGTGCCAGCAGCCAAGAGGGTCAGGGGGCGACGACTGAAGCTTTCTTT
TRBV2	TRBJ1-4	-	-	CASRPLSARLFF	TGTGCCAGCAGACCTCTCTCTGCGAGACTGTTTTTT
TRBV11-1	TRBJ2-3	-	TRBD1	CASSFDRDPDTQYF	TGTGCCAGCAGCTTTGACAGGGACCCAGATACGCAGTATTTT
TRBV2	TRBJ1-5	-	TRBD1	CASSEWGQGYQPQHF	TGTGCCAGCAGTGAATGGGGACAGGGTTATCAGCCCCAGCATTTT
TRBV7-6	TRBJ1-2	-	TRBD1	CASSTGQRPNYGYTF	TGTGCCAGCAGCACGGGACAGCGTCCTAACTATGGCTACACCTTC
TRBV19	TRBJ2-7	-	-	CASSSGSSYEQYF	TGTGCCAGTAGTTCCGGGAGCTCCTACGAGCAGTACTTC
TRBV6-6	TRBJ1-1	-	-	CASSYSPWEMTEAFF	TGTGCCAGCAGTTACTCTCCGTGGGAGATGACTGAAGCTTTCTTT
TRBV10-1	TRBJ2-2	many	-	CASRARSNTGELFF	TGCGCCAGCAGAGCCAGGTCGAACACCGGGGAGCTGTTTTTT
TRBV11-2	TRBJ1-3	-	TRBD1	CASSSGQAGNTIYF	TGTGCCAGCAGCTCCGGACAGGCTGGAAACACCATATATTTT
TRBV3-1/TRBV3-2	TRBJ2-1	-	TRBD2	CASSQEGTSGRAAPQFF	TGTGCCAGCAGCCAAGAAGGGACTAGCGGGAGGGCCGCGCCACAGTTCTTC
TRBV29-1	TRBJ2-2	-	-	CSVEVGGTGELFF	TGCAGCGTTGAAGTTGGAGGAACCGGGGAGCTGTTTTTT
TRBV4-2	TRBJ1-1	-	-	CASSQVGGRSEAFF	TGTGCCAGCAGCCAAGTAGGAGGACGGAGTGAAGCTTTCTTT
TRBV28	TRBJ2-2	-	TRBD1	CASSRPGQGVRHTGELFF	TGTGCCAGCAGTCGACCGGGACAGGGAGTAAGGCACACCGGGGAGCTGTTTTTT
TRBV28	TRBJ1-1	-	-	CASSFPGRAFF	TGTGCCAGCAGTTTTCCGGGTCGAGCTTTCTTT